One sample yielded the 21 T cell receptor beta chains listed below, sequenced in a study of naive and memory T cell subsets. Four PCR rounds used nested alpha and beta constant region primers plus the SP2 primer. A single record per CDR3 protein comes from TCRdb applying MiXCR to the UMI-ligation and nested PCR reads. The sample shows around 20,000 distinct CDR3 sequences, around 6% of them seen only once. Treatment noted: skin biopsy from PPD injection site in Mantoux-positive individual. The library had UMIs added by 3' ligation of an oligonucleotide to TCR cDNA. The sequenced sample was skin, obtained from a tuberculin skin test site. Receptor source: an adult in good health.

This clonotype was seen many times. The rearrangement links TRBV4-2 to TRBJ2-1, with TRBD2 matching 12 bases. Germline V gene sequence: CDR1 LGHNA, CDR2 YNFKEQ. This CDR3 is 15 amino acids long. The ends lost 7 bases at V and 8 bases at J; junction bases unmatched: 9. The CDR3 here is CASTPGLAGRYEQFF. The CDR3 DNA sequence: TGTGCCAGCACTCCCGGACTAGCGGGAAGGTATGAGCAGTTCTTC.

This clonotype was detected many times. The V and J genes are TRBV12-3 or TRBV12-4 and TRBJ2-1, with 10 bases that match TRBD2. The CDR3 spans 16 residues. J gave up 8 bases and V 4 bases, and 11 bases lay outside the gene matches. As DNA, the CDR3 is TGTGCCAGCAGTTCGTATTCTAGCGGGAGTGGATATGAGCAGTTCTTC. As protein: CASSSYSSGSGYEQFF.

This clonotype was seen repeatedly, ten times or more. The chain joins TRBV20-1 to TRBJ2-1; 12 bases align to TRBD2. Germline values: CDR1 DFQATT, CDR2 SNEGSKA (reference sequence). The CDR3 contains 15 residues. V gave up 5 bases and J gave up 3 bases; unmatched junction bases: 5. CDR3 in DNA: TGCAGTGCTTCTCTAGCGGGAGGGATCTACAATGAGCAGTTCTTC. Encoded protein: CSASLAGGIYNEQFF.

This clonotype has at least ten counts. The V and J genes are TRBV7-2 and TRBJ1-5; D possibly corresponds to TRBD1 (6 bases). The V end was cut by 3 bases, the J end by 6 bases, with 12 bases between. Germline CDR1 is SGHTA and CDR2 is FQGNSA. The CDR3 covers 14 residues. The CDR3 DNA sequence: TGTGCCAGCAGCTTGACCGGGACACCTCAGCCCCAGCATTTT. This codes for CASSLTGTPQPQHF.

There are many counts of this clonotype. This rearrangement joins TRBV11-2 to TRBJ2-1, with 9 bases identical to TRBD2. V was pared by 4 bases and J by 4 bases, with 8 bases of the junction left unmatched. Germline V gene lookup returns CDR1 SGHAT and CDR2 FQNNGV. There are 16 residues in the CDR3. CDR3 residues: CASSSGGSGSYNEQFF. DNA for the CDR3: TGTGCCAGCAGCTCCGGTGGTAGCGGGAGTTACAATGAGCAGTTCTTC.

The J gene is TRBJ1-5, the V gene TRBV12-3 or TRBV12-4; 7 bases fit TRBD1. The CDR3 runs to 14 residues. V dropped 6 bases and J dropped 5; count of bases not matched to a gene: 7. In DNA, the CDR3 is TGTGCCAGCAGCATCGACAGGGATGATCAGCCCCAGCATTTT. Translating it yields CASSIDRDDQPQHF.

This clonotype has a count of ten or more. The chain recombines TRBV7-2 with TRBJ1-5, with D perhaps matching TRBD1 (5 bases). The CDR3 contains 18 residues. CDR1 and CDR2 (germline): SGHTA, FQGNSA. The germline V and J ends were trimmed by 10 bases and 6 bases, with 31 bases remaining between them. This CDR3 reads CATPTLRGSSIGAQPQHF. DNA for the CDR3: TGTGCCACCCCTACATTGAGGGGCTCGTCAATCGGAGCTCAGCCCCAGCATTTT.

This clonotype was recorded many times. The V gene is TRBV20-1, the J gene TRBJ1-4, with D maybe TRBD1 (5 bases). V lost 2 bases to trimming and J lost 4 bases, with 17 bases between them. The CDR3 length is 16 residues. CDR1 DFQATT and CDR2 SNEGSKA come from the germline V gene (reference sequence). CDR3 DNA sequence: TGCAGTGCTAGACCTACCCGGGGGGGGAGTAATGAAAAACTGTTTTTT. Translation: CSARPTRGGSNEKLFF.

The chain carries TRBV30 and TRBJ2-3; 7 nucleotides agree with TRBD2. CDR1 and CDR2 from the germline V gene are GTSNPN and SVGIG (reference sequence). The trim removed 4 bases at V and 5 bases at J, leaving 15 bases unmatched. CDR3 length: 16 amino acids. CDR3 loop: CAWTSGLVGLGDTQYF. In DNA form, the CDR3 reads TGTGCCTGGACCTCCGGACTAGTGGGTTTAGGAGATACGCAGTATTTT.

This clonotype showed up many times. The chain combines TRBV6-2 or TRBV6-3 with TRBJ2-7; 9 bases map to TRBD2. Looked up from germline, CDR1 is MNHEY and CDR2 is SVGEGT. CDR3 size: 15 residues. With 7 bases clipped from V and 1 base from J, the junction kept 8 bases outside the gene matches. CDR3 sequence: CASKRPSGTSYEQYF. DNA of the CDR3: TGTGCCAGCAAGCGACCTAGCGGGACGTCCTACGAGCAGTACTTC.

V is TRBV20-1 and J is TRBJ1-2, with unresolved D. The CDR3 is 13 residues long. The germline V gene has CDR1 DFQATT and CDR2 SNEGSKA (reference sequence). V shed 6 bases and J shed 4 bases, with 15 bases lying between them. The CDR3 spells CSAPPDLSYGYTF. CDR3 nucleotides: TGCAGTGCCCCCCCGGACCTGAGCTATGGCTACACCTTC.

This clonotype was recorded at least ten times. The chain has TRBV7-9 and TRBJ2-3; 8 nucleotides align to TRBD2. Per germline, CDR1 SEHNR and CDR2 FQNEAQ (reference sequence). V lost 5 bases to trimming and J lost 1 base; unmatched junction nucleotides: 5. The CDR3 totals 15 residues. The CDR3 bases are TGTGCCAGCAGCCTGAGCGGGAGCGGCACAGATACGCAGTATTTT. This encodes CASSLSGSGTDTQYF. Complete variable domain (other parts from reference TRBV7-9 and TRBJ2-3): DTGVSQNPRHKITKRGQNVTFRCDPISEHNRLYWYRQTLGQGPEFLTYFQNEAQLEKSRLLSDRFSAERPKGSFSTLEIQRTEQGDSAMYLCASSLSGSGTDTQYFGPGTRLTVL.

This clonotype was counted ten times or more. The rearrangement uses TRBV20-1 and TRBJ2-1; no firm D call. The germline V gene encodes CDR1 DFQATT and CDR2 SNEGSKA (reference sequence). This CDR3 comprises 14 residues. Trimming cost V 0 bases and J 3 bases, with 9 bases left between them. The CDR3 bases are TGCAGTGCTAGAGAGTTGGCAGTCTACAATGAGCAGTTCTTC. Translated: CSARELAVYNEQFF.

The chain uses TRBV27 and TRBJ2-3; D is perhaps TRBD2 (5 bases). Germline CDR1 MNHEY, CDR2 SMNVEV (reference sequence). V gave up 7 bases and J gave up 5 bases, with 13 bases separating them. The CDR3 is made up of 13 amino acids. The chain's CDR3 is CASKSLAGDTQYF. CDR3 bases: TGTGCCAGCAAAAGTCTAGCAGGAGATACGCAGTATTTT.

The sample holds many counts of this clonotype. The chain joins TRBV6-6 to TRBJ2-3, with D perhaps matching TRBD2 (6 bases). CDR1 is MNHNY, CDR2 SVGAGI, per germline (reference sequence). V lost 5 bases and J lost 2, with 17 bases in between. The CDR3 totals 16 residues. DNA for the CDR3: TGTGCCAGCAGTCTACGGGGTGGGAGGTCCACAGATACGCAGTATTTT. Residues: CASSLRGGRSTDTQYF.

This clonotype was seen repeatedly, ten times or more. J is TRBJ1-1 and V is TRBV6-5, with D possibly matching TRBD1 (6 bases). The CDR3 totals 14 residues. Trimming shortened V by 4 bases and J by 3 bases, and 12 bases separated the two germline ends. CDR1 and CDR2 (germline): MNHEY, SVGAGI. The CDR3 is CASSSQGLYTEAFF. The CDR3 nucleotides are TGTGCCAGCAGTTCACAGGGTTTGTACACTGAAGCTTTCTTT.

There are a few counts of this clonotype. The genes are TRBV7-3 and TRBJ2-1; 10 positions match TRBD2. In germline, CDR1 is SGHTA, CDR2 FQGTGA. J was trimmed by 7 bases and V by 2 bases; bases with no gene match: 5. This CDR3 spans 15 amino acids. CDR3 nucleotide sequence: TGTGCCAGCAGCTTAGGGAGTAGCGGGGGGAATGAGCAGTTCTTC. This translates into CASSLGSSGGNEQFF.

The chain has TRBV9 and TRBJ2-3; D gene ambiguous. CDR1 and CDR2 (germline): SGDLS, YYNGEE. This CDR3 contains 14 residues. The V end lost 2 bases, the J end lost 1 base, and 8 bases lay between the germline ends. CDR3 sequence: CASSVSGRTDTQYF. The CDR3, as DNA: TGTGCCAGCAGCGTGTCGGGCCGCACAGATACGCAGTATTTT.

This clonotype appeared a few times. CDR3 loop: CASSDSTGNTGELFF. The CDR3 DNA is TGCGCCAGCTCCGACTCGACAGGGAACACCGGGGAGCTGTTTTTT. The rearrangement uses TRBV10-1 and TRBJ2-2, with a tentative D call TRBD1 (6 bases). This CDR3 is built from 15 residues. With 8 bases removed from V and 1 base from J, the gap between germline ends came to 14 bases. CDR1 and CDR2 from the germline V gene are WNHNN and SYGVQD (reference sequence).

This clonotype has just a few counts. V is TRBV7-2 and J is TRBJ2-1; the match to TRBD1 covers 8 bases. The V segment lost 2 bases and the J segment 7 bases; nucleotides outside the gene matches: 4. CDR1 and CDR2 (germline): SGHTA, FQGNSA. This CDR3 spans 14 amino acids. The CDR3, as DNA: TGTGCCAGCAGCTTACACAGGGGGGTGAATGAGCAGTTCTTC. Its translation is CASSLHRGVNEQFF.

The sample holds many counts of this clonotype. The rearrangement joins TRBV7-9 to TRBJ1-3, with 8 bases lining up with TRBD1. J gave up 4 bases and V 2 bases, and 4 bases lay outside the gene matches. The CDR3 has 15 amino acids. Germline V gene sequence: CDR1 SEHNR, CDR2 FQNEAQ (reference sequence). The chain's CDR3 is CASSLRQGQGNTIYF. The CDR3 region has the DNA TGTGCCAGCAGCTTAAGACAGGGGCAAGGAAACACCATATATTTT.